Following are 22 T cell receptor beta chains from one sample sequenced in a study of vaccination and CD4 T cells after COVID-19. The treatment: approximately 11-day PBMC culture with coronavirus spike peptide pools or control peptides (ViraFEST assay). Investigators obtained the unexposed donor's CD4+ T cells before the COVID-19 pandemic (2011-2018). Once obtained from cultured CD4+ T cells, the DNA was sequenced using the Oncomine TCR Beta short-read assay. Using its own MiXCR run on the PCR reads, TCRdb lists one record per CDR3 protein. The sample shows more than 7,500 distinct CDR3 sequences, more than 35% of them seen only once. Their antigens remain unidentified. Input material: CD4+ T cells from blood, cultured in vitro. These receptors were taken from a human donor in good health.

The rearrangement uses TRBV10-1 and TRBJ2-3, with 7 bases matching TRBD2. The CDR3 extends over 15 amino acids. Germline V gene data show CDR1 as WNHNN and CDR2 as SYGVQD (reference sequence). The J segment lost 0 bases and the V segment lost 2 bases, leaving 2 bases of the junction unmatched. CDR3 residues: CASSEGGGSTDTQYF. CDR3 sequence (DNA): TGCGCCAGCAGTGAGGGGGGGGGGAGCACAGATACGCAGTATTTT.

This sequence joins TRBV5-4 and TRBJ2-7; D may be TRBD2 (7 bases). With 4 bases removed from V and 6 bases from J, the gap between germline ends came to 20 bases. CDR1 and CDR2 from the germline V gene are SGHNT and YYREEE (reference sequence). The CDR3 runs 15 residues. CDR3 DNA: TGTGCCAGCAGCCGCGAGAGGGGGGGGATGAGCGAGCAGTACTTC. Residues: CASSRERGGMSEQYF.

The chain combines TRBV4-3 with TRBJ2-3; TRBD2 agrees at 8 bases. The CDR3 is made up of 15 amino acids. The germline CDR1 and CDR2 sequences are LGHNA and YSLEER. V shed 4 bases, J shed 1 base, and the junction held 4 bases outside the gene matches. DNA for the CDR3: TGCGCCAGCAGCCTGGGACTAGGAGGCACAGATACGCAGTATTTT. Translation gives CASSLGLGGTDTQYF.

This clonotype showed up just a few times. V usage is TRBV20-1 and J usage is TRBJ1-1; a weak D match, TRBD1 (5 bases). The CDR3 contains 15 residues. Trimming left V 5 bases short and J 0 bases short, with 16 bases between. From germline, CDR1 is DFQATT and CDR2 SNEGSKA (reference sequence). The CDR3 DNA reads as TGCAGTGCTTCGGAACCGGGACGACTGAACACTGAAGCTTTCTTT. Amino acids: CSASEPGRLNTEAFF.

The CDR3 region is CASSPWLRRVARYSNQPQHF. The CDR3 DNA reads TGTGCCAGTAGCCCTTGGCTGCGCAGGGTTGCTCGATATAGCAATCAGCCCCAGCATTTT. The chain joins TRBV19 to TRBJ1-5; D is perhaps TRBD1 (5 bases). CDR3 length: 20 amino acids. Germline CDR1 is LNHDA and CDR2 is SQIVND (reference sequence). The ends were cut back, 6 bases at V and 0 bases at J, with 27 bases in the middle.

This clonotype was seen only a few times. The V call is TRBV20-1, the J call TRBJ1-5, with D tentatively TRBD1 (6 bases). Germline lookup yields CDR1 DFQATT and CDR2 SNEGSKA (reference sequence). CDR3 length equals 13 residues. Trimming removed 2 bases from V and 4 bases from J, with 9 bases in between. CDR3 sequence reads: CSARQGSNQPQHF. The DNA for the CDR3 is TGCAGTGCTAGACAGGGGAGTAATCAGCCCCAGCATTTT.

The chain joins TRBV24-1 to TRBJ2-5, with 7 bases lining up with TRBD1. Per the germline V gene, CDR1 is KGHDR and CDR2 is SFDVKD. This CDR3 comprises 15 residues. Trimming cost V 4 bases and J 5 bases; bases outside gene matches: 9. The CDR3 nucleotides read TGTGCCACCAGTGACCCGGACAGGATGGGCGAGACCCAGTACTTC. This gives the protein CATSDPDRMGETQYF.

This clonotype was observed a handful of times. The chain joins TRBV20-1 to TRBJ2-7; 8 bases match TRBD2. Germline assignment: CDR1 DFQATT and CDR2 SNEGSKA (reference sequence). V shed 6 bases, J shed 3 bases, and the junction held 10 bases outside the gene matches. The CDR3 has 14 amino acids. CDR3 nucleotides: TGCAGTGCCATGGAAGCGGGGGCCCGCTACGAGCAGTACTTC. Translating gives CSAMEAGARYEQYF.

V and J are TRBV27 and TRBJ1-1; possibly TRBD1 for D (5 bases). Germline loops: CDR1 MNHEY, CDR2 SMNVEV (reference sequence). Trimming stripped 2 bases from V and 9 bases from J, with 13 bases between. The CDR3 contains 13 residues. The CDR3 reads CASSLGDGVKAFF. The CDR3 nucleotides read TGTGCCAGCAGTTTAGGGGACGGAGTGAAAGCTTTCTTT.

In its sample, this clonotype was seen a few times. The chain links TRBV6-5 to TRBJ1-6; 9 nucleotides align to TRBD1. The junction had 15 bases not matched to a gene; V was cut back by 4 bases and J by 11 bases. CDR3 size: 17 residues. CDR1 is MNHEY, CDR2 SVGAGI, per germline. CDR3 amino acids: CASSWLSPGTGTTPLHF. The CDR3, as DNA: TGTGCCAGCAGTTGGCTCTCCCCCGGGACAGGGACTACACCCCTCCACTTT.

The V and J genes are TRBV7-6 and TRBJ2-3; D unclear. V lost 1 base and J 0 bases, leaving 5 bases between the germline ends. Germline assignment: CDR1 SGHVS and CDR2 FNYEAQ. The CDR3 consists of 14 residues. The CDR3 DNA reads TGTGCCAGCAGCTTAGATTCCAGCACAGATACGCAGTATTTT. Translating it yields CASSLDSSTDTQYF.

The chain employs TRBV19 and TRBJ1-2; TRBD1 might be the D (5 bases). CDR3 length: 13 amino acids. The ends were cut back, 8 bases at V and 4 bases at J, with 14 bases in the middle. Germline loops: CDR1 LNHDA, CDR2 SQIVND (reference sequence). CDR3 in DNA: TGTGCCAGTGAAGCAGGGCCAGCCTATGGCTACACCTTC. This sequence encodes CASEAGPAYGYTF.

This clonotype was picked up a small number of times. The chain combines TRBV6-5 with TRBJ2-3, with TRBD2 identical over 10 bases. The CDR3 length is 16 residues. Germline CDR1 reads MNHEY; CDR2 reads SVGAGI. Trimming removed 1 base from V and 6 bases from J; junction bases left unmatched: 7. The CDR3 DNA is TGTGCCAGCAGTTACTTACTAGCGGGGAGTATGGATACGCAGTATTTT. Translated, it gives CASSYLLAGSMDTQYF.

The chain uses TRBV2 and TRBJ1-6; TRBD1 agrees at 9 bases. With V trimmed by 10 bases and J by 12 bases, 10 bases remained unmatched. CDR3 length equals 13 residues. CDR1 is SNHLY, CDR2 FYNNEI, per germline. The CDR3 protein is CATAQGAVGPLHF. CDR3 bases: TGTGCCACAGCACAGGGGGCGGTTGGACCCCTCCACTTT.

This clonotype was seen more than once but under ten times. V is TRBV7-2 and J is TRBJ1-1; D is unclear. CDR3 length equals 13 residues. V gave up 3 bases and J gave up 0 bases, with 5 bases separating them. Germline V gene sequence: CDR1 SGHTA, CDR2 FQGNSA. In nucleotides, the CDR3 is TGTGCCAGCAGCTTGGGGATGAACACTGAAGCTTTCTTT. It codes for CASSLGMNTEAFF. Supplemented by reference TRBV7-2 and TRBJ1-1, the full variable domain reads GAGVSQSPSNKVTEKGKDVELRCDPISGHTALYWYRQSLGQGLEFLIYFQGNSAPDKSGLPSDRFSAERTGGSVSTLTIQRTQQEDSAVYLCASSLGMNTEAFFGQGTRLTVV.

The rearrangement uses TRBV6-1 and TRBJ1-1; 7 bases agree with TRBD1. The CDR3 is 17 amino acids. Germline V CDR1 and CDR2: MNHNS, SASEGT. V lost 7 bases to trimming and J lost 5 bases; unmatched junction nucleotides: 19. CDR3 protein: CASTRGGGGGAVTEAFF. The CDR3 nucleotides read TGTGCCAGCACCAGGGGGGGGGGAGGGGGCGCGGTGACTGAAGCTTTCTTT.

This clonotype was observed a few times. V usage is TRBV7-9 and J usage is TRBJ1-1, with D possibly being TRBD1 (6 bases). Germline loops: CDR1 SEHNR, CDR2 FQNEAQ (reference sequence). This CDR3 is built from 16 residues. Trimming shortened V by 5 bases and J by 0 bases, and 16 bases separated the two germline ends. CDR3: CASSTTGRGMNTEAFF. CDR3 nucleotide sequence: TGTGCCAGCAGCACCACAGGGAGGGGCATGAACACTGAAGCTTTCTTT.

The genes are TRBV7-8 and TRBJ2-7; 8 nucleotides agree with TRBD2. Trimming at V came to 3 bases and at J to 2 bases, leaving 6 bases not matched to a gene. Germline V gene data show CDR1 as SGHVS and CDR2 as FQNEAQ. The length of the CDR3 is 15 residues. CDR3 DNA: TGTGCCAGCAGCTTGATTCGGCGGGAGGCCTACGAGCAGTACTTC. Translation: CASSLIRREAYEQYF.

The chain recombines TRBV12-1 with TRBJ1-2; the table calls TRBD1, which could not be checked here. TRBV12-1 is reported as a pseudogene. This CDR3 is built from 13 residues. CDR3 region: CASSFGQGHGYTF. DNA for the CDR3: TGTGCCAGCAGCTTTGGGCAGGGGCATGGCTACACCTTC.

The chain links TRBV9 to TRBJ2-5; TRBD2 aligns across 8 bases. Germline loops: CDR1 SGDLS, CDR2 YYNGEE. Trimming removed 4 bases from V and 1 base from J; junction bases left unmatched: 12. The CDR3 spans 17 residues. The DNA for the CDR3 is TGTGCCAGCAGCAAAGACCCCGCGGGGGGACCCCAAGAGACCCAGTACTTC. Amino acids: CASSKDPAGGPQETQYF.

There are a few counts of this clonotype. The CDR3 nucleotides read TGTGCCAGCAGCGTCAGGACAGGGAGCACAGATACGCAGTATTTT. Translation: CASSVRTGSTDTQYF. The rearrangement links TRBV7-2 to TRBJ2-3; 8 nucleotides align to TRBD1. The V gene's germline CDR1 is SGHTA and CDR2 FQGNSA. The CDR3 runs 15 residues. With V trimmed by 5 bases and J by 0 bases, 4 bases remained unmatched.

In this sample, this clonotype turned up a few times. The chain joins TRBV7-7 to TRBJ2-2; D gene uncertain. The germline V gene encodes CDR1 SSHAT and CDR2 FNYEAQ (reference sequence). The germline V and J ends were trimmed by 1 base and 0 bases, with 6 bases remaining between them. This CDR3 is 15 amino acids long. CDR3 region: CASSLGPTNTGELFF. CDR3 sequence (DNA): TGTGCCAGCAGCTTAGGGCCCACGAACACCGGGGAGCTGTTTTTT.